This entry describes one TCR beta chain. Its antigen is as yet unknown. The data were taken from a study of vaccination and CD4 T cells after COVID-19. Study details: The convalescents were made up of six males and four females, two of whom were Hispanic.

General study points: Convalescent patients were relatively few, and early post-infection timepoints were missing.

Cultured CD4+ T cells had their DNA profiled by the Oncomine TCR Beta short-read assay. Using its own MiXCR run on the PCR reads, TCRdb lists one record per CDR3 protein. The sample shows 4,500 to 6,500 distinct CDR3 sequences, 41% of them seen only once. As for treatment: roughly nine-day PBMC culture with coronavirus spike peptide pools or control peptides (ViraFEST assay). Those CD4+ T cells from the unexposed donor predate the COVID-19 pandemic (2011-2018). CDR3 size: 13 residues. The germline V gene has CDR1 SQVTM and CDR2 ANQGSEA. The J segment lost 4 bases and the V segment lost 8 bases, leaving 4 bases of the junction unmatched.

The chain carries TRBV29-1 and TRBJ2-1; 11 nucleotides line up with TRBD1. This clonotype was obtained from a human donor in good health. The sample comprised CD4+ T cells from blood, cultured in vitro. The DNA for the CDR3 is TGCAGCCTGGGACAGGGGGGTTACAATGAGCAGTTCTTC. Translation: CSLGQGGYNEQFF.